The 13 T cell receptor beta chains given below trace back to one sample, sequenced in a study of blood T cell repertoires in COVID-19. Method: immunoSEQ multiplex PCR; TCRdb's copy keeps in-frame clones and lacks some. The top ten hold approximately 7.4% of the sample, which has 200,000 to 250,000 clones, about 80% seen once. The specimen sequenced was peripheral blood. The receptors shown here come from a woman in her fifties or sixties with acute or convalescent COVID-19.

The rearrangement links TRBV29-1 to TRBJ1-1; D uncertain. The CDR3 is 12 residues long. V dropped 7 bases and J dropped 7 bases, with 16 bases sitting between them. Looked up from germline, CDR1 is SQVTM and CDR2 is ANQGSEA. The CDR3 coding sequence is TGCAGCGGGGGAGTTCAGGTTAGTGAAGCTTTCTTT. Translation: CSGGVQVSEAFF.

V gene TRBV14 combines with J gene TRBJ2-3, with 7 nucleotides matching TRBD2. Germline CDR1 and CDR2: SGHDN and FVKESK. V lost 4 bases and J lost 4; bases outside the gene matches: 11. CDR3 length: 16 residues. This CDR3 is CASSPTGGSTADTQYF. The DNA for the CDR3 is TGTGCCAGCAGCCCGACCGGCGGGAGTACCGCAGATACGCAGTATTTT.

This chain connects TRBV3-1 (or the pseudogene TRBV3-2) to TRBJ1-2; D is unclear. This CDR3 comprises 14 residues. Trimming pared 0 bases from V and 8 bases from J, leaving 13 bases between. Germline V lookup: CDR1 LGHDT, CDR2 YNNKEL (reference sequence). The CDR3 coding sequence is TGTGCCAGCAGCCAAGATAACAGCCTCATGGGCTACACCTTC. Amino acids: CASSQDNSLMGYTF.

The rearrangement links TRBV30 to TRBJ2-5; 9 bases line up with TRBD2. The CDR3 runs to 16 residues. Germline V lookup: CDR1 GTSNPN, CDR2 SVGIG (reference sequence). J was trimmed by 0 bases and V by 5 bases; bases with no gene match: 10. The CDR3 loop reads CAWARDRLADQETQYF. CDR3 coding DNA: TGTGCCTGGGCCCGCGACCGACTAGCGGACCAAGAGACCCAGTACTTC. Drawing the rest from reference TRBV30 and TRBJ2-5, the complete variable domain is SQTIHQWPATLVQPVGSPLSLECTVEGTSNPNLYWYRQAAGRGLQLLFYSVGIGQISSEVPQNLSASRPQDRQFILSSKKLLLSDSGFYLCAWARDRLADQETQYFGPGTRLLVL.

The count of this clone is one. CDR3 nucleotides: TGTGCTAGTGGTGGGCAGATGGGGAGTGGAGGCTACACCTTC. Translation gives CASGGQMGSGGYTF. The gene calls are TRBV12-5 and TRBJ1-2, with D unresolved. CDR1 is LGHNT and CDR2 is FRNRAP in the germline V gene. This CDR3 comprises 14 residues. V lost 5 bases to trimming and J lost 8 bases, with 18 bases between them.

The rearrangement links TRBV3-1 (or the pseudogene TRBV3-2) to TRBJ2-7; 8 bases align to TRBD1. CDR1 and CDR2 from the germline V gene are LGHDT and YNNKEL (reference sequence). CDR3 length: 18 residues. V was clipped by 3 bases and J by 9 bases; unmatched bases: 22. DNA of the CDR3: TGTGCCAGCAGCCATGGGTACCGACAGGGGAAGAGAGGGGCGTCGCAGTACTTC. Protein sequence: CASSHGYRQGKRGASQYF.

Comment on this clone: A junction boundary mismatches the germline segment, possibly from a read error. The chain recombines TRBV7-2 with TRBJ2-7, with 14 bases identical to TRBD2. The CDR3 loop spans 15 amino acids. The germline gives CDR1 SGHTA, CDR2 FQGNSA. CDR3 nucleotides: TGTGCCAGCAGCTTAGAGGGGACTAGCGGGAGAGTACTGCACTTC. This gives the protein CASSLEGTSGRVLHF.

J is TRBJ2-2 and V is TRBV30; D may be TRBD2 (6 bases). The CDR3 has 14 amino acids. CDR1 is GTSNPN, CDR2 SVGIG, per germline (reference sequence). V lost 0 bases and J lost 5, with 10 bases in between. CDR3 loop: CAWSVIRETGELFF. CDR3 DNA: TGTGCCTGGAGTGTAATACGGGAGACCGGGGAGCTGTTTTTT.

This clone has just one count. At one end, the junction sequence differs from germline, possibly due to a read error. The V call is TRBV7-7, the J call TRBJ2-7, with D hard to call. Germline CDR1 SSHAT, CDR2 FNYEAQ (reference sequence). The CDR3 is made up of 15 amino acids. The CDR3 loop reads CASSLGPGSSYEQYF. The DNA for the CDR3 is TGTGCTAGCAGCTTAGGCCCAGGCAGCTCCTACGAGCAGTACTTC.

The CDR3 is CASSLSAGYYGYTF. In DNA, the CDR3 is TGTGCCAGCAGTTTATCAGCAGGATACTATGGCTACACCTTC. This sequence joins TRBV28 and TRBJ1-2; no firm D call. V was cut by 1 base and J by 3 bases, with 9 bases left in between. Germline V CDR1 and CDR2: MDHEN, SYDVKM. The CDR3 is made up of 14 amino acids.

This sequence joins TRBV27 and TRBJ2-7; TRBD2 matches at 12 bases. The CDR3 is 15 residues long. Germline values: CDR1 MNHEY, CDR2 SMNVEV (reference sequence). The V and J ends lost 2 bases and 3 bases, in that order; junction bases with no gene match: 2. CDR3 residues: CASSLLAGGLYEQYF. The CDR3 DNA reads TGTGCCAGCAGTTTACTAGCGGGAGGGCTCTACGAGCAGTACTTC.

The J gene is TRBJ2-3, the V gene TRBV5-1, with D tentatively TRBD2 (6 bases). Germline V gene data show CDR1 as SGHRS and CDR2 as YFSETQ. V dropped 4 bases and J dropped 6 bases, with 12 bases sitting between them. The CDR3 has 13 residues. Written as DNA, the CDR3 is TGCGCCAGCAGCCCGACAACTAGCGATACGCAGTATTTT. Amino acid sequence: CASSPTTSDTQYF.

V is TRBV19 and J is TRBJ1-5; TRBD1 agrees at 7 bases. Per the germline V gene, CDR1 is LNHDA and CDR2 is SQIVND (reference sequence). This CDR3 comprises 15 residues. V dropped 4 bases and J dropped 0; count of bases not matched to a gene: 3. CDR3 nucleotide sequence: TGTGCCAGTAGTACAGGGGGAAATAGCAATCAGCCCCAGCATTTT. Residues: CASSTGGNSNQPQHF.